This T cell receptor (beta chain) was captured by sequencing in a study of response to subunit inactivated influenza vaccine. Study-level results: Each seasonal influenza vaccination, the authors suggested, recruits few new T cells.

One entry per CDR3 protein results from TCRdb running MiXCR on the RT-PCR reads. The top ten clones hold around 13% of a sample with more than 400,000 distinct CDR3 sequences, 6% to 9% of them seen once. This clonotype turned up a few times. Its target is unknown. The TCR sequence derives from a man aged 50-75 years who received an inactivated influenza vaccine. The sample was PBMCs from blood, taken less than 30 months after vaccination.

The CDR3 bases are TGTGCCAGCAGTTTGAGACTAGCGAGGGGAGATACGCAGTATTTT. Its protein is CASSLRLARGDTQYF. The chain links TRBV6-5 to TRBJ2-3; 8 bases line up with TRBD2. The length of the CDR3 is 15 residues. After removal of 4 bases from V and 5 bases from J, the junction contained 8 bases not matched to a gene. CDR1 and CDR2 (germline): MNHEY, SVGAGI.